This T cell receptor (beta chain) was identified in a study of blood T cell repertoires in COVID-19. Assay used: immunoSEQ multiplex PCR; TCRdb lists only in-frame clones, some missing. The sample includes about 150,000 clones, approximately 84% seen only once; the top ten take around 13%. Sequenced input: peripheral blood. The TCR comes from a woman of 80 years or more with acute or convalescent COVID-19.

Written as DNA, the CDR3 is TGTGCCAGCAGGGCTACAGGTTACAATGAGCAGTTCTTC. This translates into CASRATGYNEQFF. The chain recombines TRBV28 with TRBJ2-1; D perhaps matches TRBD1 (5 bases). V was shortened by 6 bases and J by 4 bases, with 10 bases between the two germline ends. Germline CDR1 MDHEN, CDR2 SYDVKM. The CDR3 runs 13 residues.